These T cell receptor beta chains were read from a single sample in a study of T cell repertoires in cytomegalovirus infection. TCRdb re-derived calls from the reads in MiXCR, one entry per CDR3 protein. The sample carries some 220,000 distinct CDR3 sequences, approximately 40% recorded once. These receptors are not linked to any known antigen. The sequencing here drew on CD8+ T cells from cultured PBMCs, taken from culture after CMV antigen stimulation. The receptors come from a human donor in good health (CMV status not recorded). Some clones in this sample may be carry-over from other donors' samples. Each CDR3 is given without its conserved first and last residue. The D gene is left open where the match is weak. Expanded clones are given a class, and other clones once, few, many or no size at all.

TRBJ2-7	NA	NA	TRBV28	ASRLRLSSYEQY
TRBJ2-1	many	NA	TRBV7-9	ASSLKVGGSYNEQF
TRBJ1-1	few	TRBD1	TRBV29-1	SVEGGTGSEAF
TRBJ2-1	NA	TRBD2	TRBV28	ASSLYSGNHNEQF
TRBJ2-4	many	NA	TRBV7-6	ASSLGGTFENIQY
TRBJ1-1	few	NA	TRBV7-2	ASSPDQGRDTEAF
TRBJ2-7	NA	NA	TRBV12-5	ASGPPNAGRDTYEQY
TRBJ2-3	NA	NA	TRBV10-3	AISESGRQRGTDTQY
TRBJ1-1	NA	NA	TRBV6-6	ASSAGPTDGTEAF
TRBJ2-2	NA	NA	TRBV7-9	ASSPITNTGELF
TRBJ2-6	NA	NA	TRBV28	ASGLGANVLT
TRBJ2-1	NA	NA	TRBV9	ASSAGSSSYNEQF
TRBJ1-5	NA	NA	TRBV9	ASSVTSEWNSNQPQH
TRBJ2-7	NA	NA	TRBV7-6	ASSSTETYEQY
TRBJ2-5	few	TRBD1	TRBV3-1	ASSHLDRVGETQY
TRBJ1-5	NA	TRBD1	TRBV28	ASTPSRGQGYQPQH
TRBJ2-1	NA	TRBD2	TRBV7-8	ASSASLAGGPVSYNEQF
TRBJ2-7	many	NA	TRBV7-2	ASSLLRAHFYEQY
TRBJ2-3	NA	NA	TRBV3-1	ASASRFVGTDTQY
TRBJ1-2	few	NA	TRBV11-2	ASSLSDSYGYT
TRBJ1-6	NA	NA	TRBV4-2	ASSPQSGGRRKSPLH
TRBJ2-3	NA	TRBD2	TRBV9	ASSVHAGGSTDTQY
TRBJ2-6	few	NA	TRBV7-2	ASSLNSLAMSSGANVLT
TRBJ2-2	few	NA	TRBV15	ATSRESTYGELF
TRBJ2-2	many	TRBD2	TRBV4-1	ASSFSGLAVTYTGELF
TRBJ2-2	few	NA	TRBV6-5	ASSYFQDLNTGELF
TRBJ2-2	NA	NA	TRBV12-3/TRBV12-4	ASSLGFLGGELF
TRBJ1-5	many	NA	TRBV7-8	ASSSQPSQPQH
TRBJ2-2	NA	TRBD2	TRBV7-9	ASSPGTSGSRELF
TRBJ2-3	NA	TRBD2	TRBV7-9	ASRWTSGRAKDTQY
TRBJ1-3	few	NA	TRBV10-3	AIGQARAGNTIY
TRBJ1-1	NA	NA	TRBV6-5	ASSYARGVEAF
TRBJ2-1	NA	TRBD2	TRBV3-1	ASSQDGAGDEQF
TRBJ2-2	few	TRBD2	TRBV12-3/TRBV12-4	ASSLGLAGGPTGELF
TRBJ1-2	NA	NA	TRBV6-5	ASSGRGNYGYT
TRBJ2-2	many	NA	TRBV7-2	ASSRPTHSSFLTNTGELF